These 21 T cell receptor beta chains share one sample of origin, sequenced in a study of shared clonotypes between healthy human individuals. Data came from immunoSEQ multiplex PCR; TCRdb stores just in-frame clones and leaves some out. This table holds about 1.1 million clones, approximately 80% found once. Sequenced material: memory CD4+ T cells from PBMCs. Subset in this sample: CD45RA-negative fraction. All receptors derive from a man aged 18 to 29 in good health. Some clones in this sample may be carry-over from other donors' samples.

The table lists this clone with a few counts. This rearrangement joins TRBV7-9 to TRBJ2-1; 12 bases are a match to TRBD2. V was pared by 5 bases and J by 7 bases, with 12 bases of the junction left unmatched. This CDR3 has 17 amino acids. The V gene's germline CDR1 is SEHNR and CDR2 FQNEAQ (reference sequence). CDR3 sequence: CASSPPSGRAGGNEQFF. The CDR3 nucleotides are TGTGCCAGCAGCCCCCCTAGCGGGAGGGCCGGGGGGAATGAGCAGTTCTTC.

The V and J genes are TRBV19 and TRBJ1-2; 7 positions match TRBD1. The germline V gene has CDR1 LNHDA and CDR2 SQIVND (reference sequence). CDR3 length: 12 residues. After removal of 5 bases from V and 5 bases from J, the junction contained 2 bases not matched to a gene. The CDR3 nucleotides are TGTGCCAGTAGTGGACAGGCTTATGGCTACACCTTC. It codes for CASSGQAYGYTF.

The chain couples TRBV2 to TRBJ2-6; no clear D. V was pared by 4 bases and J by 2 bases, with 6 bases between. Per the germline V gene, CDR1 is SNHLY and CDR2 is FYNNEI. The length of the CDR3 is 14 residues. The CDR3 DNA sequence: TGTGCCAGCAGTGGGGTCGCTGGGGCCAACGTCCTGACTTTC. It translates to CASSGVAGANVLTF.

The chain links TRBV10-3 to TRBJ2-7, with 8 positions matching TRBD1. Germline loops: CDR1 ENHRY, CDR2 SYGVKD. With 2 bases clipped from V and 5 bases from J, the junction kept 8 bases outside the gene matches. CDR3 length: 15 amino acids. The CDR3 is CAISEPIGTGNEQYF. As DNA, the CDR3 is TGTGCCATCAGTGAGCCTATCGGGACAGGCAACGAGCAGTACTTC.

The rearrangement uses TRBV7-9 and TRBJ2-1, with a tentative D call TRBD2 (5 bases). Trimming cost V 4 bases and J 2 bases, with 12 bases left between them. In germline, CDR1 is SEHNR, CDR2 FQNEAQ (reference sequence). The CDR3 is made up of 15 amino acids. The CDR3, as DNA: TGTGCCAGCAGCTCCCCGGGATCCCCCTACAATGAGCAGTTCTTC. Protein product: CASSSPGSPYNEQFF.

As regards this clone: Other nucleotide sequences from this sample produce the same CDR3. This chain joins TRBV27 and TRBJ2-5, with TRBD2 identical over 7 bases. The CDR3 spans 13 residues. Per germline, CDR1 MNHEY and CDR2 SMNVEV (reference sequence). V shed 2 bases and J 5 bases; nucleotides not matched to a gene: 2. CDR3 nucleotide sequence: TGTGCCAGCAGTTTAGCGGGAGTGGAGACCCAGTACTTC. Translation: CASSLAGVETQYF.

Remarks on this clone: Other DNA sequences in this specimen translate into the identical CDR3. The chain combines TRBV5-1 with TRBJ2-1; TRBD2 matches at 7 bases. Unmatched junction bases numbered 4, after V lost 0 bases and J lost 4 bases. Germline CDR1 SGHRS, CDR2 YFSETQ. The CDR3 runs to 15 residues. The CDR3 here is CASSLGLAVYNEQFF. The CDR3 DNA follows: TGCGCCAGCAGCTTGGGTCTAGCGGTGTACAATGAGCAGTTCTTC.

The genes are TRBV9 and TRBJ2-6; a weak D match, TRBD1 (5 bases). The germline gives CDR1 SGDLS, CDR2 YYNGEE. The V end was cut by 7 bases, the J end by 4 bases, with 12 bases between. The CDR3 has 14 residues. The CDR3 nucleotides are TGTGCCAGCGAGCAAGGGGCCGGGGCCAACGTCCTGACTTTC. It is translated as CASEQGAGANVLTF.

In its sample, this clone was seen a few times. This chain links TRBV5-6 with TRBJ2-7, with a weak D call TRBD2 (5 bases). V lost 4 bases and J lost 7, with 15 bases in between. This CDR3 comprises 13 residues. Germline CDR1 and CDR2: SGHDT and YYEEEE. This CDR3 reads CASSHGRPGEQYF. The DNA of the CDR3 is TGTGCCAGCAGCCACGGCCGGCCGGGGGAGCAGTACTTC.

This chain joins TRBV28 and TRBJ1-4; D is ambiguous. V was shortened by 7 bases and J by 7 bases, with 13 bases between the two germline ends. There are 13 residues in the CDR3. Germline V CDR1 and CDR2: MDHEN, SYDVKM. CDR3 sequence: CASKIPHFEKLFF. The CDR3 DNA sequence: TGTGCCAGCAAGATCCCCCATTTTGAAAAACTGTTTTTT.

The rearrangement uses TRBV6-5 and TRBJ2-7; 11 nucleotides align to TRBD2. The CDR3 runs 15 residues. Germline CDR1 is MNHEY and CDR2 is SVGAGI. V shed 5 bases and J 6 bases; nucleotides not matched to a gene: 9. The CDR3 loop reads CASSKIGTSGREQYF. CDR3 bases: TGTGCCAGCAGTAAAATCGGGACTAGCGGTCGCGAGCAGTACTTC.

V usage is TRBV4-1 and J usage is TRBJ2-1; 13 bases line up with TRBD2. This CDR3 has 16 amino acids. J gave up 7 bases and V 1 base, and 4 bases lay outside the gene matches. Germline CDR1 is MGHRA and CDR2 is YSYEKL. The CDR3 coding sequence is TGCGCCAGCAGCCAAGGGACTAGCGGGAGAGGGAATGAGCAGTTCTTC. Its protein is CASSQGTSGRGNEQFF.

The chain joins TRBV5-1 to TRBJ2-6; 8 bases are shared with TRBD1. The CDR3 runs to 17 residues. The trim removed 2 bases at V and 0 bases at J, leaving 4 bases unmatched. The germline gives CDR1 SGHRS, CDR2 YFSETQ. The CDR3 nucleotides read TGCGCCAGCAGCTTTCGACAGGGGAACTCTGGGGCCAACGTCCTGACTTTC. Translated, it gives CASSFRQGNSGANVLTF.

The chain uses TRBV7-3 and TRBJ2-2; D remains unclear. Germline V gene sequence: CDR1 SGHTA, CDR2 FQGTGA. V was pared by 2 bases and J by 1 base, with 5 bases between. The CDR3 has 14 residues. CDR3 DNA: TGTGCCAGCAGCTTATCCTGGAACACCGGGGAGCTGTTTTTT. Protein product: CASSLSWNTGELFF. Complete variable domain (other parts from reference TRBV7-3 and TRBJ2-2): GAGVSQTPSNKVTEKGKYVELRCDPISGHTALYWYRQSLGQGPEFLIYFQGTGAADDSGLPNDRFFAVRPEGSVSTLKIQRTERGDSAVYLCASSLSWNTGELFFGEGSRLTVL.

The chain is built from TRBV5-1 and TRBJ2-7; TRBD2 aligns across 8 bases. The CDR3 is made up of 15 amino acids. Germline CDR1 SGHRS, CDR2 YFSETQ. J was trimmed by 6 bases and V by 4 bases; bases with no gene match: 12. The CDR3 here is CASSPFGGGAGEQYF. CDR3 nucleotide sequence: TGCGCCAGCAGCCCCTTCGGGGGGGGCGCGGGCGAGCAGTACTTC.

For the CDR3, the DNA is TGCAGCCTGGGACTAGCGGGAGGGAGAGAAAGCACAGATACGCAGTATTTT. This sequence encodes CSLGLAGGRESTDTQYF. The chain joins TRBV29-1 to TRBJ2-3; 16 positions agree with TRBD2. Germline CDR1 SQVTM, CDR2 ANQGSEA. The V and J ends lost 8 bases and 0 bases, in that order; junction bases with no gene match: 8. This CDR3 is built from 17 residues.

This sequence joins TRBV5-1 and TRBJ1-5; 9 bases agree with TRBD1. The CDR3 has 15 residues. Germline V gene sequence: CDR1 SGHRS, CDR2 YFSETQ. Unmatched junction bases numbered 7, after V lost 3 bases and J lost 6 bases. CDR3 amino acids: CASSSGDRAGQPQHF. The CDR3 nucleotides are TGCGCCAGCAGCTCGGGGGACAGGGCGGGTCAGCCCCAGCATTTT.

The chain recombines TRBV29-1 with TRBJ1-2; possible D gene TRBD1, 5 bases. V lost 0 bases and J lost 4, with 9 bases in between. The CDR3 runs to 13 residues. Germline CDR1 reads SQVTM; CDR2 reads ANQGSEA. CDR3 DNA: TGCAGCGTTGAAGAGGGGGGAACCTATGGCTACACCTTC. Translation: CSVEEGGTYGYTF.

As concerns this clone: Other nucleotide sequences in the sample specify the same CDR3. This chain joins TRBV7-3 and TRBJ2-1, with 8 bases aligning to TRBD2. V shed 1 base and J 5 bases; nucleotides not matched to a gene: 4. This CDR3 is built from 15 residues. Looked up from germline, CDR1 is SGHTA and CDR2 is FQGTGA. CDR3 in amino acids: CASSLRAGADNEQFF. CDR3 nucleotides: TGTGCCAGCAGCTTAAGAGCGGGAGCGGACAATGAGCAGTTCTTC.

The V call is TRBV11-3, the J call TRBJ2-1; D perhaps matches TRBD2 (5 bases). CDR1 SGHNT and CDR2 YENEEA come from the germline V gene. The CDR3 is 13 amino acids. V dropped 5 bases and J dropped 9 bases, with 14 bases sitting between them. CDR3 in DNA: TGTGCCAGCAGCCCCACTCGGGGTATTGAGCAGTTCTTC. Its protein is CASSPTRGIEQFF.

The rearrangement joins TRBV5-1 to TRBJ2-5; TRBD1 aligns across 9 bases. Germline lookup yields CDR1 SGHRS and CDR2 YFSETQ. CDR3 size: 14 residues. J lost 5 bases, V lost 4 bases, and 6 bases had no gene match. The CDR3 region has the DNA TGCGCCAGCAGCCCCACAGGGGGCTCGGAGACCCAGTACTTC. Translated: CASSPTGGSETQYF.